What follows are 5 T cell receptor beta chains derived from one specimen sequenced in a study of T cells in Graves' hyperthyroidism and ophthalmopathy. RNA transcripts were the template for amplifying TCR beta CDR3 regions. Using the HTBI primer set, a first-round RT-PCR was run on the TCR CDR3. TCRdb reprocessed the multiplex PCR reads with MiXCR, giving one entry per CDR3 protein. Of around 500,000 distinct CDR3 sequences detected, 14% appear once; the ten largest clones hold roughly 13%. Sequencing was done on a sample of blood. Source of these receptors: a woman aged 40 to 50 with Graves' hyperthyroidism.

As DNA, the CDR3 is TGTGCCAGCAGCCCAGGGGGGCGGCGGGGCAAAACCGGAGGGAGCACCGGGGAGCTGTTTTTT. Its protein is CASSPGGRRGKTGGSTGELFF. This sequence joins TRBV11-3 and TRBJ2-2; possibly TRBD1 for D (7 bases). V was clipped by 5 bases and J by 4 bases, with 32 bases between them. The CDR3 covers 21 residues. CDR1 and CDR2 from the germline V gene are SGHNT and YENEEA.

This clonotype appeared many times. This chain links TRBV20-1 with TRBJ1-2; 7 nucleotides align to TRBD1. This CDR3 has 16 residues. Per germline, CDR1 DFQATT and CDR2 SNEGSKA (reference sequence). V lost 0 bases, J lost 3 bases, and 10 bases stayed unmatched. The CDR3 reads CSARDLYRGSDYGYTF. The CDR3 region has the DNA TGCAGTGCTAGAGATCTTTACAGGGGCTCGGACTATGGCTACACCTTC.

This clonotype turned up a few times. For the CDR3, the DNA is TGCGCCAGCAGCCAAGGTCGGACTAGCGGTCGCACAGATACGCAGTATTTT. Protein sequence: CASSQGRTSGRTDTQYF. The J gene is TRBJ2-3, the V gene TRBV4-1, with 10 positions matching TRBD2. CDR1 is MGHRA, CDR2 YSYEKL, per germline. The CDR3 totals 17 residues. Trimming removed 1 base from V and 1 base from J; junction bases left unmatched: 5.

The sample holds a few counts of this clonotype. The chain links TRBV24-1 to TRBJ2-3, with a tentative D call TRBD1 (6 bases). With 3 bases removed from V and 0 bases from J, the gap between germline ends came to 12 bases. This CDR3 is built from 16 residues. Germline loops: CDR1 KGHDR, CDR2 SFDVKD. The CDR3 coding sequence is TGTGCCACCAGTGATGGACAGTCCCCTAGCACAGATACGCAGTATTTT. Translated, it gives CATSDGQSPSTDTQYF.

J is TRBJ2-1 and V is TRBV4-1, with 12 bases identical to TRBD2. The V segment lost 2 bases and the J segment 7 bases; nucleotides outside the gene matches: 6. The CDR3 loop spans 16 amino acids. Germline CDR1 reads MGHRA; CDR2 reads YSYEKL. The CDR3 loop is CASSQSSGRAGNEQFF. In DNA, the CDR3 is TGCGCCAGCAGCCAATCTAGCGGGAGGGCCGGGAATGAGCAGTTCTTC.